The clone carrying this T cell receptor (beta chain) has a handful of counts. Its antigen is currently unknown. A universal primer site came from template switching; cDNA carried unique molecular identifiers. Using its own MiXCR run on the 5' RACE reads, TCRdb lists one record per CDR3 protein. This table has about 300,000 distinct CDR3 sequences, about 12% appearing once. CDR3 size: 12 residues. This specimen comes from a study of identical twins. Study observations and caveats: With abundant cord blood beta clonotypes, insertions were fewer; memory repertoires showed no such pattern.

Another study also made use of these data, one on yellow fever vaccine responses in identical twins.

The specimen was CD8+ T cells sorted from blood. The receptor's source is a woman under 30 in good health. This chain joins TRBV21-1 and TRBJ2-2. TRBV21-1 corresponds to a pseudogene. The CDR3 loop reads CASIKSTGELFF. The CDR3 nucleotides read TGTGCCAGCATCAAGTCCACCGGGGAGCTGTTTTTT.